These 21 T cell receptor beta chains came from one sample sequenced in a study of T cell responses to AZD1222 COVID-19 vaccine. The table came from immunoSEQ multiplex PCR; TCRdb's copy has only in-frame clones and leaves some out. The sample has 110,000 to 150,000 clones; about 92% are singletons. This specimen was peripheral blood, taken on day 0 of AZD1222 vaccination. The receptors derive from an adult in good health.

The J gene is TRBJ1-5, the V gene TRBV2, with 8 bases matching TRBD1. After removal of 7 bases from V and 9 bases from J, the junction contained 11 bases not matched to a gene. This CDR3 is 14 amino acids long. CDR1 and CDR2 from the germline V gene are SNHLY and FYNNEI. CDR3 nucleotide sequence: TGTGCCAGCACCGGCCAGCAGGGGGCTCGGCCCCAGCATTTT. It encodes CASTGQQGARPQHF. The entire variable domain, with the rest obtained from reference TRBV2 and TRBJ1-5, is as follows: EPEVTQTPSHQVTQMGQEVILRCVPISNHLYFYWYRQILGQKVEFLVSFYNNEISEKSEIFDDQFSVERPDGSNFTLKIRSTKLEDSAMYFCASTGQQGARPQHFGDGTRLSIL.

This chain joins TRBV5-4 and TRBJ2-3; TRBD2 aligns across 8 bases. The J segment lost 2 bases and the V segment lost 3 bases, leaving 11 bases of the junction unmatched. The CDR3 loop spans 17 amino acids. Germline V lookup: CDR1 SGHNT, CDR2 YYREEE (reference sequence). The CDR3 coding sequence is TGTGCCAGCAGCTCCGTGGGCGGGGGGCCCCTCACAGATACGCAGTATTTT. The encoded protein is CASSSVGGGPLTDTQYF.

V usage is TRBV18 and J usage is TRBJ1-2, with D uncertain. Germline V CDR1 and CDR2: KGHSH, LQKENI. CDR3 size: 14 residues. The ends were cut back, 0 bases at V and 6 bases at J, with 11 bases in the middle. The CDR3 spells CASSPPHISHGYTF. In DNA, the CDR3 is TGTGCCAGCTCACCACCGCACATAAGCCATGGCTACACCTTC. The full variable domain, rest sourced from reference TRBV18 and TRBJ1-2, is NAGVMQNPRHLVRRRGQEARLRCSPMKGHSHVYWYRQLPEEGLKFMVYLQKENIIDESGMPKERFSAEFPKEGPSILRIQQVVRGDSAAYFCASSPPHISHGYTFGSGTRLTVV.

The chain has TRBV7-9 and TRBJ1-3; D gene ambiguous. Germline CDR1 reads SEHNR; CDR2 reads FQNEAQ (reference sequence). This CDR3 has 17 amino acids. The V end lost 5 bases, the J end lost 4 bases, and 21 bases lay between the germline ends. CDR3 nucleotide sequence: TGTGCCAGCAGCCGAGTCCCTAGGAAGGGCCCAGGAAACACCATATATTTT. This encodes CASSRVPRKGPGNTIYF. Full variable domain (outside the CDR3, taken from reference TRBV7-9 and TRBJ1-3): DTGVSQNPRHKITKRGQNVTFRCDPISEHNRLYWYRQTLGQGPEFLTYFQNEAQLEKSRLLSDRFSAERPKGSFSTLEIQRTEQGDSAMYLCASSRVPRKGPGNTIYFGEGSWLTVV.

This clone was counted between two and nine times. The chain joins TRBV11-1 to TRBJ2-7; either TRBD1 or TRBD2 may fit D (5 bases each). The CDR3 covers 12 residues. In germline, CDR1 is SGHAT, CDR2 FQDESV (reference sequence). Trimming removed 8 bases at V and 5 bases at J, with 13 bases between. The CDR3 region is CASRLWGNEQYF. The CDR3 DNA reads as TGTGCCAGCCGACTATGGGGGAACGAGCAGTACTTC.

The V call is TRBV19, the J call TRBJ1-5; TRBD1 might be the D (5 bases). Germline-derived CDR1 and CDR2 are LNHDA and SQIVND (reference sequence). V was trimmed by 6 bases and J by 5 bases, leaving 14 bases between them. The CDR3 extends over 14 amino acids. CDR3 region: CASRLGTGDQPQHF. CDR3 in DNA: TGTGCCAGTAGATTAGGGACGGGCGATCAGCCCCAGCATTTT.

V usage is TRBV2 and J usage is TRBJ1-5; D remains unclear. Germline CDR1 reads SNHLY; CDR2 reads FYNNEI. V lost 7 bases, J lost 5 bases, and 6 bases lay in between. This CDR3 contains 11 residues. CDR3 sequence: CASKRDQPQHF. Written as DNA, the CDR3 is TGTGCCAGCAAGCGGGATCAGCCCCAGCATTTT.

This chain connects TRBV4-2 to TRBJ1-2; no firm D call. Germline values: CDR1 LGHNA, CDR2 YNFKEQ. The CDR3 consists of 13 residues. Trimming stripped 4 bases from V and 2 bases from J, with 8 bases between. The CDR3 reads CASSPRPNYGYTF. The CDR3, as DNA: TGTGCCAGCAGCCCGCGGCCGAACTATGGCTACACCTTC.

This clone was recorded only once. V and J are TRBV7-9 and TRBJ2-7; unclear D gene. The V and J ends lost 3 bases and 2 bases respectively, with 8 bases between them. The germline CDR1 and CDR2 sequences are SEHNR and FQNEAQ (reference sequence). This CDR3 has 13 amino acids. The CDR3 sequence is CASSFASPYEQYF. The DNA for the CDR3 is TGTGCCAGCAGCTTTGCATCCCCCTACGAGCAGTACTTC.

The chain carries TRBV19 and TRBJ1-1; 10 bases are a match to TRBD1. This CDR3 is built from 14 residues. The V gene's germline CDR1 is LNHDA and CDR2 SQIVND (reference sequence). Trimming at V came to 5 bases and at J to 7 bases, leaving 7 bases not matched to a gene. Here the CDR3 reads CASSWGQGKDEAFF. CDR3 coding DNA: TGTGCCAGTAGTTGGGGACAGGGGAAGGATGAAGCTTTCTTT.

The chain recombines TRBV6-1 with TRBJ1-3; D remains ambiguous. The length of the CDR3 is 11 residues. Germline V gene data show CDR1 as MNHNS and CDR2 as SASEGT. Deletions cut 5 bases from V and 6 bases from J, with 5 bases between. The CDR3 loop reads CASSLENTIYF. As DNA, the CDR3 is TGTGCCAGCAGTCTGGAAAACACCATATATTTT.

The chain is built from TRBV18 and TRBJ1-3; D uncertain. CDR1 and CDR2 from the germline V gene are KGHSH and LQKENI. V was pared by 6 bases and J by 2 bases, with 17 bases between. The CDR3 has 16 residues. The chain's CDR3 is CASSPEPRGTGNTIYF. CDR3 DNA: TGTGCCAGCTCGCCCGAACCTAGAGGGACTGGAAACACCATATATTTT.

The chain's CDR3 is CASMWGGMNEQYF. The CDR3 nucleotides are TGTGCCAGCATGTGGGGGGGGATGAACGAGCAGTACTTC. This chain joins TRBV2 and TRBJ2-7; 7 bases align to TRBD2. The length of the CDR3 is 13 residues. The J segment lost 5 bases and the V segment lost 7 bases, leaving 8 bases of the junction unmatched. CDR1 and CDR2 (germline): SNHLY, FYNNEI.

The chain carries TRBV3-1 (or the pseudogene TRBV3-2) and TRBJ1-6, with D tentatively TRBD1 (6 bases). CDR1 LGHDT and CDR2 YNNKEL come from the germline V gene (reference sequence). The CDR3 extends over 13 amino acids. The V end lost 5 bases, the J end lost 10 bases, and 12 bases lay between the germline ends. CDR3 amino acids: CASSLGGESPLHF. As DNA, the CDR3 is TGTGCCAGCAGCTTAGGGGGGGAGTCACCCCTCCACTTT.

The chain couples TRBV6-5 to TRBJ2-1; D perhaps matches TRBD1 (5 bases). Trimming took 8 bases from V and 0 from J, leaving 14 bases between them. The CDR3 spans 15 residues. CDR1 and CDR2 (germline): MNHEY, SVGAGI. Written as DNA, the CDR3 is TGTGCCAGCCGACAGACAGTTAGCTCCTACAATGAGCAGTTCTTC. Translated: CASRQTVSSYNEQFF.

In the case of this clone: Other nucleotide sequences from this sample produce the same CDR3. The rearrangement uses TRBV19 and TRBJ1-5; D is ambiguous. Trimming stripped 3 bases from V and 0 bases from J, with 9 bases between. This CDR3 has 15 residues. In germline, CDR1 is LNHDA, CDR2 SQIVND (reference sequence). CDR3 in amino acids: CASSISSYSNQPQHF. The CDR3 nucleotides are TGTGCCAGTAGTATCTCCTCATATAGCAATCAGCCCCAGCATTTT.

The chain couples TRBV25-1 to TRBJ2-3; D is ambiguous. This CDR3 has 13 amino acids. Trimming removed 4 bases from V and 4 bases from J, with 9 bases in between. Looked up from germline, CDR1 is MGHDK and CDR2 is SYGVNS. The CDR3 DNA is TGTGCCAGCAGTGGAATGCCTCCAGATACGCAGTATTTT. Its protein is CASSGMPPDTQYF.

This chain links TRBV12-3 or TRBV12-4 with TRBJ1-1, with a possible D match to TRBD1 (5 bases). Trimming pared 5 bases from V and 11 bases from J, leaving 15 bases between. The CDR3 totals 12 residues. The CDR3 is CASSRSKGKAFF. CDR3 in DNA: TGTGCCAGCAGTCGATCCAAGGGGAAGGCTTTCTTT.

This clone was detected only once. The CDR3 spells CASSITAGMAGEQFF. CDR3 in DNA: TGTGCCAGTAGTATAACAGCGGGGATGGCTGGGGAGCAGTTCTTC. This rearrangement joins TRBV19 to TRBJ2-1; 7 bases are shared with TRBD2. The CDR3 loop spans 15 amino acids. J was trimmed by 10 bases and V by 2 bases; bases with no gene match: 11. The V gene's germline CDR1 is LNHDA and CDR2 SQIVND (reference sequence).

The chain is built from TRBV30 and TRBJ2-2; D is perhaps TRBD1 or TRBD2 (5 bases each). The CDR3 is 12 residues long. Germline assignment: CDR1 GTSNPN and CDR2 SVGIG (reference sequence). The V gene lost 8 bases and the J gene lost 2 bases, with 9 bases spanning the gap. CDR3 nucleotide sequence: TGTGCCGGGACGGGAAACACCGGGGAGCTGTTTTTT. Its translation: CAGTGNTGELFF.

The V and J genes are TRBV9 and TRBJ1-1, with a weak D call TRBD1 (5 bases). This CDR3 comprises 13 residues. CDR1 and CDR2 (germline): SGDLS, YYNGEE. V shed 4 bases and J shed 5 bases, with 12 bases lying between them. The CDR3, as DNA: TGTGCCAGCAGCCCTGGGGGGAATACTGAAGCTTTCTTT. It translates to CASSPGGNTEAFF.